This T cell receptor beta chain was captured by sequencing in a study of T cell repertoires in aging, cancer and after chemotherapy. The template was genomic DNA from peripheral blood, not RNA. With 3 bases removed from V and 1 base from J, the gap between germline ends came to 8 bases. In germline, CDR1 is KGHDR, CDR2 SFDVKD. This CDR3 has 14 amino acids. This clonotype has a handful of counts. Its antigen is as yet unknown. Rearranged V-D-J TRB sequences were amplified with a mixed TRB-A/B primer pool. One entry per CDR3 protein results from TCRdb running MiXCR on the multiplex PCR reads. The table has about 600 distinct CDR3 sequences, approximately 19% seen once. Points from the study as a whole: Median generation probability rose over the chemotherapy interval in each cancer cohort, suggesting rebound thymic output.

The sample consisted of blood. This clonotype originated in a human donor with a blood cancer. This chain joins TRBV24-1 and TRBJ1-1; D is perhaps TRBD1 (5 bases). The CDR3 loop reads CATSDTDTNTEAFF. In DNA form, the CDR3 reads TGTGCCACCAGTGATACGGACACGAACACTGAAGCTTTCTTT.